This TCR beta chain stems from a study of cytomegalovirus exposure and HLA in healthy donors. Study conclusions and caveats: An analysis that came later showed most CMV-associated TCR beta chains appearing HLA-restricted. Among immune exposure information, only CMV serostatus was available. Cytomegalovirus status was reportedly diagnosed by the classifier with high specificity and sensitivity.

A word on this clone: The antigen remains undetermined.

Primers for the PCR totalled 60 Vbeta and 13 Jbeta. Original data processing: Approximately 11 million of roughly 81 million unique TCR beta chains were shared, per a later count. Using immunoSEQ multiplex PCR, the repertoire was profiled, and TCRdb retains in-frame clones only, with some absent. The V and J calls and clone size are taken from that table; D and trimming were inferred from the DNA. The sample carries some 120,000 clones, under 90% recorded once. The germline V gene has CDR1 MDHEN and CDR2 SYDVKM. CDR3 length: 15 amino acids. With 3 bases clipped from V and 4 bases from J, the junction kept 5 bases outside the gene matches.

Input material: PBMCs. This sequence originates from a woman between 35 and 50 years old in good health and CMV-seropositive. The rearrangement links TRBV28 to TRBJ2-1, with 8 bases that match TRBD1. CDR3 DNA sequence: TGTGCCAGCAGTTTGGAGACAGGGGTATACAATGAGCAGTTCTTC. This encodes CASSLETGVYNEQFF.